The T cell receptor beta chain described here comes from a study of cytomegalovirus exposure and HLA in healthy donors. This clone has a count of ten or more. Its antigen is unidentified. The assay was immunoSEQ multiplex PCR, and TCRdb's table has in-frame clones only and misses some. The table lists about 270,000 clones, 65% to 90% of them singletons. Whole-study results and caveats: High sensitivity and specificity were reportedly achieved when the classifier diagnosed cytomegalovirus status. Despite most TCR sequences being rare, some public TCRs occurred in many donors.

This CDR3 contains 15 residues. V gene TRBV21-1 combines with J gene TRBJ2-7; no check of the table's D call, TRBD2, against the DNA was made. TRBV21-1 is marked as a pseudogene. The sequencing sample was made of PBMCs. This sequence was found in a young woman in good health and CMV-seronegative. The CDR3 sequence: CASSQRAGGRHEQYF. CDR3 nucleotide sequence: TGTGCCAGCAGCCAACGGGCGGGAGGGCGGCACGAGCAGTACTTC.